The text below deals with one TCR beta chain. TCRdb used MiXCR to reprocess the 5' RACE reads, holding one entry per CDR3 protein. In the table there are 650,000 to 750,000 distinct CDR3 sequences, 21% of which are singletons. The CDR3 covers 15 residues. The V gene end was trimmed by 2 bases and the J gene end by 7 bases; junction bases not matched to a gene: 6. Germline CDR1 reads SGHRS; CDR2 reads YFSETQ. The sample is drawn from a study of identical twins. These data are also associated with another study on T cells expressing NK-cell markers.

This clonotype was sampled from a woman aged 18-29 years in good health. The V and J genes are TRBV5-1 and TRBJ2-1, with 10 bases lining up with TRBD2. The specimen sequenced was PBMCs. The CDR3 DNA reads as TGCGCCAGCAGCTTTTCCAGCGGGAGGGCAAATGAGCAGTTCTTC. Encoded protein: CASSFSSGRANEQFF.